This T cell receptor beta chain was recorded in a study of shared clonotypes between healthy human individuals. Notes on the study in general: Non-shared clonotypes were found to have lower generation probabilities than the clonotypes that were shared by all four of the sorted-subset donors. Memory subsets generally showed smaller estimated richness than naive subsets did.

Naive CD8 populations comprised CD45RO-negative cells positively selected for CCR7, excluding terminally differentiated effector memory CD45RA+ cells. Researchers divided each subset's genomic DNA evenly across several immunoSEQ plates. Only in-frame clones appear in the TCRdb table, and some are missing; sequencing was by immunoSEQ multiplex PCR. This table holds about 580,000 clones, about 98% found once. Concerning this clone itself: What it binds is not known.

Germline CDR1 SGHDT, CDR2 YYEEEE. Trimming cost V 4 bases and J 7 bases, with 14 bases left between them. This CDR3 region has 14 residues. V is TRBV5-6 and J is TRBJ1-4; maybe TRBD1 (6 bases). Sequences were obtained from naive CD8+ T cells sorted from blood. This TCR was sampled from a man aged 25-45 years in good health. CDR3 region: CASSLGGAGEKLFF. CDR3 coding DNA: TGTGCCAGCAGCCTCGGGGGGGCTGGTGAAAAACTGTTTTTT.